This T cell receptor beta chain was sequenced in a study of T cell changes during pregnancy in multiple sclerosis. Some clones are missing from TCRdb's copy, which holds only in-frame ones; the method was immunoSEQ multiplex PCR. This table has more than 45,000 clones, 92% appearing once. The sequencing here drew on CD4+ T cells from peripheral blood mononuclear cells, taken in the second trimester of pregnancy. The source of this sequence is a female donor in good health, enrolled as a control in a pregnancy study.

The CDR3 DNA reads as TGTGCCACCACAGGGGGGCCCCACACCGGGGAGCTGTTTTTT. Its translation is CATTGGPHTGELFF. The chain combines TRBV7-7 with TRBJ2-2, with 8 bases identical to TRBD1. The CDR3 has 14 amino acids. Germline-derived CDR1 and CDR2 are SSHAT and FNYEAQ (reference sequence). With 10 bases clipped from V and 3 bases from J, the junction kept 7 bases outside the gene matches.